These 26 T cell receptor beta chains came from one sample sequenced in a study of blood T cells in healthy people across ages. Using a J-beta primer mix together with a sample-barcoded 5' primer, a second PCR was run for about 7 to 12 cycles. TCRdb reanalysed the 5' RACE reads using MiXCR and keeps one entry per CDR3 protein. The sample yields more than 1,400,000 distinct CDR3 sequences, about 40% seen once. The sequencing sample was made of blood. The receptors come from a woman between 18 and 29 years old in good health.

This chain uses TRBV6-6 with TRBJ2-7; D is unresolved. The J call may not be correct, given that the DNA end is closer to TRBJ2-5. The CDR3 is 15 residues long. The germline CDR1 and CDR2 sequences are MNHNY and SVGAGI (reference sequence). In DNA form, the CDR3 reads TGTGCCAGCAGCTACGGCCTAGGATCCCAAGAGACCCAGTACTTC. It is translated as CASSYGLGSQETQYF.

In its sample, this clonotype was seen a few times. This chain connects TRBV3-1 to TRBJ2-5; 8 nucleotides line up with TRBD2. Trimming removed 10 bases from V and 4 bases from J; junction bases left unmatched: 14. Looked up from germline, CDR1 is LGHDT and CDR2 is YNNKEL (reference sequence). CDR3 length: 15 amino acids. The CDR3 loop reads CATTGTREGRETQYF. CDR3 nucleotide sequence: TGTGCCACCACCGGGACTAGGGAGGGTCGAGAGACCCAGTACTTC.

This clonotype was seen a few times. This chain uses TRBV21-1 with TRBJ2-5; TRBD2 is the table's D call, not checked against the DNA. TRBV21-1 is given as a pseudogene. The CDR3 sequence is 14 residues long. CDR3 nucleotide sequence: TGTGCCAGCAGCACTAGTGCAACGAAAGAGACCCAGTACTTC. The encoded protein is CASSTSATKETQYF.

This chain joins TRBV10-3 and TRBJ2-1; D is unclear. The length of the CDR3 is 13 residues. Per the germline V gene, CDR1 is ENHRY and CDR2 is SYGVKD. Trimming removed 8 bases at V and 7 bases at J, with 15 bases between. This chain's CDR3 is CAIGALEMNEQFF. The CDR3 nucleotides read TGTGCCATCGGTGCCCTCGAGATGAATGAGCAGTTCTTC.

The rearrangement joins TRBV4-2 to TRBJ1-5, with a tentative D call TRBD1 (6 bases). The CDR3 runs to 16 residues. Trimming pared 0 bases from V and 4 bases from J, leaving 13 bases between. The germline V gene encodes CDR1 LGHNA and CDR2 YNFKEQ. The DNA of the CDR3 is TGTGCCAGCAGCCAAGATATTACGGGGGCGAATCAGCCCCAGCATTTT. This translates into CASSQDITGANQPQHF.

V gene TRBV6-2 or TRBV6-3 combines with J gene TRBJ2-1; 7 bases align to TRBD2. The CDR3 runs 17 residues. With 0 bases clipped from V and 4 bases from J, the junction kept 9 bases outside the gene matches. CDR1 MNHEY and CDR2 SVGEGT come from the germline V gene. The CDR3 coding sequence is TGTGCCAGCAGTTACTCGTCCGCGGGGGTCGATTACAATGAGCAGTTCTTC. This translates into CASSYSSAGVDYNEQFF.

The chain employs TRBV6-5 and TRBJ1-1, with D possibly matching TRBD1 (5 bases). CDR1 and CDR2 from the germline V gene are MNHEY and SVGAGI. V was shortened by 5 bases and J by 5 bases, with 12 bases between the two germline ends. The CDR3 covers 13 residues. CDR3 in amino acids: CASSPGTTTEAFF. The CDR3 nucleotides read TGTGCCAGCAGTCCCGGGACTACAACTGAAGCTTTCTTT.

Concerning this clonotype: This sequence may be a read error, since a much larger clone differs from it by one base. V gene TRBV4-1 combines with J gene TRBJ2-5; 12 positions agree with TRBD2. Germline V gives CDR1 MGHRA, CDR2 YSYEKL. This CDR3 is 15 amino acids long. V shed 4 bases and J 11 bases; nucleotides not matched to a gene: 11. Here the CDR3 reads CASSPTSGSRNGQYF. The CDR3 DNA reads TGCGCCAGCAGCCCGACTAGCGGGAGTCGCAATGGGCAGTACTTC.

CDR3 residues: CASSPGHNYNEQYF. The CDR3 bases are TGTGCCAGCAGCCCTGGACATAACTACAATGAGCAGTACTTC. This chain joins TRBV7-3 and TRBJ2-1, with TRBD1 as a possible D gene (5 bases). The J call is uncertain, as TRBJ2-7 better fits the DNA end. Looked up from germline, CDR1 is SGHTA and CDR2 is FQGTGA. The CDR3 is 14 residues long.

For this clonotype: Germline and junction disagree at one end, which may indicate a read error. J is TRBJ2-7 and V is TRBV13; no clear D gene. This CDR3 spans 13 amino acids. Germline assignment: CDR1 PRHDT and CDR2 FYEKMQ (reference sequence). As DNA, the CDR3 is TGTGCCAGCACCTTAGTCGCTAGTCCTGGGCAGTACTTC. It translates to CASTLVASPGQYF.

This clonotype has more than one count but fewer than ten. CDR3 protein: CASSPNLYGGLAGGGEQYF. CDR3 nucleotides: TGTGCCAGCAGTCCCAACTTATATGGGGGACTAGCGGGAGGCGGTGAGCAGTACTTC. The chain carries TRBV27 and TRBJ2-7, with 15 bases matching TRBD2. Germline trimming cut 5 bases from V and 7 bases from J; bases unmatched to any gene: 18. This CDR3 has 19 residues. The V gene's germline CDR1 is MNHEY and CDR2 SMNVEV (reference sequence).

V is TRBV6-5 and J is TRBJ2-7, with D perhaps matching TRBD1 or TRBD2 (5 bases each). The CDR3 has 17 residues. Per the germline V gene, CDR1 is MNHEY and CDR2 is SVGAGI. V lost 5 bases and J 0 bases, leaving 20 bases between the germline ends. Here the CDR3 reads CASSTRTGTVDSYEQYF. DNA for the CDR3: TGTGCCAGCAGTACTCGAACCGGGACGGTCGACTCCTACGAGCAGTACTTC.

This clonotype was observed a handful of times. The V call is TRBV27, the J call TRBJ1-1; D may be TRBD1 (5 bases). The CDR3 runs 15 residues. In germline, CDR1 is MNHEY, CDR2 SMNVEV (reference sequence). Trimming removed 0 bases from V and 5 bases from J, with 13 bases in between. Here the CDR3 reads CASSLSGQGGTEAFF. As DNA, the CDR3 is TGTGCCAGCAGTTTATCGGGCCAGGGAGGAACTGAAGCTTTCTTT.

This clonotype was seen more than once but under ten times. The chain recombines TRBV25-1 with TRBJ2-3; 10 bases are a match to TRBD2. Per the germline V gene, CDR1 is MGHDK and CDR2 is SYGVNS. This CDR3 spans 17 amino acids. V lost 0 bases, J lost 4 bases, and 7 bases stayed unmatched. This chain's CDR3 is CASSEYFPLAGADTQYF. The CDR3 nucleotides are TGTGCCAGCAGTGAATACTTTCCCCTAGCGGGGGCAGATACGCAGTATTTT.

The chain uses TRBV2 and TRBJ1-2; D may be TRBD1 (5 bases). Per the germline V gene, CDR1 is SNHLY and CDR2 is FYNNEI. The CDR3 is 14 residues long. The V and J ends lost 5 bases and 4 bases respectively, with 14 bases between them. CDR3 in DNA: TGTGCCAGCAGTCCAGGGATCATTGGCTATGGCTACACCTTC. Translating it yields CASSPGIIGYGYTF.

The V and J genes are TRBV12-3 or TRBV12-4 and TRBJ1-2, with D possibly being TRBD1 (6 bases). V lost 6 bases and J 0 bases, leaving 17 bases between the germline ends. The CDR3 spans 16 residues. The CDR3 nucleotides are TGTGCCAGCAGCTGGGGGGGCGCAGGGGCTAACTATGGCTACACCTTC. Translating gives CASSWGGAGANYGYTF.

This clonotype has only one observation. The chain couples TRBV20-1 to TRBJ1-1; D is unresolved. Germline-derived CDR1 and CDR2 are DFQATT and SNEGSKA (reference sequence). The CDR3 covers 13 residues. V was shortened by 3 bases and J by 1 base, with 9 bases between the two germline ends. DNA for the CDR3: TGCAGTGCTAGCTCCCCAGAGAACACTGAAGCTTTCTTT. Residues: CSASSPENTEAFF.

The chain carries TRBV7-9 and TRBJ2-1, with 7 bases aligning to TRBD2. V trimming: 7 bases; J trimming: 9 bases; junction bases outside the gene matches: 6. There are 12 residues in the CDR3. In germline, CDR1 is SEHNR, CDR2 FQNEAQ (reference sequence). The CDR3 region has the DNA TGTGCCAGCACCGTGGGGGGGGGTGAGCAGTTCTTC. This codes for CASTVGGGEQFF.

This chain links TRBV7-2 with TRBJ1-5, with D unresolved. The CDR3 contains 13 residues. Germline V gene sequence: CDR1 SGHTA, CDR2 FQGNSA. With 1 base removed from V and 6 bases from J, the gap between germline ends came to 7 bases. DNA of the CDR3: TGTGCCAGCAGCTTAGAATTGGGTCAGCCCCAGCATTTT. Protein sequence: CASSLELGQPQHF. Drawing the rest from reference TRBV7-2 and TRBJ1-5, the complete variable domain is GAGVSQSPSNKVTEKGKDVELRCDPISGHTALYWYRQSLGQGLEFLIYFQGNSAPDKSGLPSDRFSAERTGGSVSTLTIQRTQQEDSAVYLCASSLELGQPQHFGDGTRLSIL.

J is TRBJ2-4 and V is TRBV12-3 or TRBV12-4, with 11 positions matching TRBD2. TRBJ2-7 explains the end of the DNA better; the J call may be wrong. The CDR3 has 13 amino acids. In DNA form, the CDR3 reads TGTGCCAGCAGTACTAGCGGGGGTAACGAGCAGTACTTC. Its translation: CASSTSGGNEQYF.

The gene calls are TRBV29-1 and TRBJ2-2; 8 bases line up with TRBD2. This CDR3 is 17 amino acids long. After removal of 0 bases from V and 3 bases from J, the junction contained 9 bases not matched to a gene. Germline lookup yields CDR1 SQVTM and CDR2 ANQGSEA. The CDR3 reads CSVEDRGAGAYTGELFF. As DNA, the CDR3 is TGCAGCGTTGAAGATCGGGGAGCGGGAGCTTACACCGGGGAGCTGTTTTTT.

A few counts support this clonotype. The chain recombines TRBV7-2 with TRBJ2-5; D is unclear. Trimming removed 7 bases from V and 7 bases from J, with 13 bases in between. This CDR3 spans 12 amino acids. Germline V gives CDR1 SGHTA, CDR2 FQGNSA. CDR3 residues: CASTPAGGTQYF. The CDR3 DNA reads as TGTGCCAGCACCCCCGCCGGCGGGACCCAGTACTTC.

In regard to this clonotype: This CDR3 fails to terminate in the conserved phenylalanine or tryptophan, so it likely reflects a read error. The chain recombines TRBV20-1 with TRBJ2-5; the match to TRBD2 covers 10 bases. V trimming: 0 bases; J trimming: 3 bases; junction bases outside the gene matches: 4. Germline assignment: CDR1 DFQATT and CDR2 SNEGSKA (reference sequence). The CDR3 contains 15 residues. CDR3 nucleotide sequence: TGCAGTGCTAGAGAACCTAGCGGGAGAGAAGAGACCCAGTACCTC. The encoded protein is CSAREPSGREETQYL.

This chain connects TRBV4-1 to TRBJ1-1; D remains unclear. This CDR3 spans 18 amino acids. In germline, CDR1 is MGHRA, CDR2 YSYEKL. Trimming cost V 5 bases and J 0 bases, with 22 bases left between them. The CDR3: CASSITRASGRMNTEAFF. Here the CDR3 DNA reads TGCGCCAGCAGCATCACTAGGGCCTCGGGCAGAATGAACACTGAAGCTTTCTTT.

The chain combines TRBV27 with TRBJ1-4; D uncertain. The length of the CDR3 is 13 residues. In germline, CDR1 is MNHEY, CDR2 SMNVEV (reference sequence). V was shortened by 7 bases and J by 7 bases, with 13 bases between the two germline ends. For the CDR3, the DNA is TGTGCCAGCACGAGGCTTACGGGTGAAAAACTGTTTTTT. Translating it yields CASTRLTGEKLFF.

The chain's CDR3 is CASSNQGPRTEAFF. CDR3 DNA sequence: TGTGCCAGCAGTAACCAGGGGCCGAGGACTGAAGCTTTCTTT. V gene TRBV27 combines with J gene TRBJ1-1, with TRBD1 as a possible D gene (6 bases). Trimming took 5 bases from V and 5 from J, leaving 15 bases between them. The CDR3 contains 14 residues. CDR1 is MNHEY, CDR2 SMNVEV, per germline (reference sequence).